The entry below gives a single T cell receptor beta chain sequence along with its context. This clonotype was detected ten times or more. This receptor's antigen is unknown. Base qualities are not recorded, but no much larger clone differs from it by a single base. The receptor library was made with RT-PCR. Sequencing was carried out with an Illumina HiSeq 2500. The raw public data were reprocessed by TCRdb itself: fastp quality trimming at Q25, MiXCR clonotype calling, in-frame beta chains only. Each entry is one CDR3 protein sequence, shown with its most common DNA and genes. The sample includes 550,000 to 650,000 distinct CDR3 sequences, with over 9.5% observed a single time. Together, the top ten hold about 10% of the sample. From the cysteine up to the phenylalanine, the CDR3 has a length of 16 residues. The kept DNA is CDR3 alone, 48 bases in frame from the first base. Trimming at the junction amounts to 0 bases on V and 5 bases on J, and the germline ends lie 14 bases apart.

The sample comes from a study of response to subunit inactivated influenza vaccine (dated by TCRdb to 2016 to 2018). Some background on the complete study: To follow how T cells responded to a trivalent subunit inactivated influenza vaccine, the researchers relied on deep quantitative profiling of the T cell receptor repertoire. Overall results and qualifications from the work: According to the authors, only a limited number of new T cells may be recruited by each seasonal influenza vaccination.

Sequenced here: PBMCs from blood, sampled on the day of vaccination. This TCR came from a man aged 45 to 65 who received an inactivated influenza vaccine. Donor details come from another sample of the same person, matched by shared clones. This chain is built from TRBV12-3 or TRBV12-4 and TRBJ2-1; TRBD2 is a weak D gene call, 5 bases matching. DNA sequence: TGTGCCAGCAGTTTAGCGCTCATGGGAGCTGACAATGAGCAGTTCTTC. Its product reads: CASSLALMGADNEQFF.